Listed below are T cell receptor beta chains from one sample, sequenced in a study of shared clonotypes between healthy human individuals. Clones were read by immunoSEQ multiplex PCR, and TCRdb kept only the in-frame ones, dropping some. Among 2 million to 2.5 million clones listed, approximately 93% were seen once. Sequencing used naive CD4+ T cells from PBMCs. The receptors come from a man aged 18 to 30 in good health. Some clones in this sample may be carry-over from other donors' samples. CDR3s include the opening cysteine and the closing phenylalanine or tryptophan. Fields, in order: clone size, D gene, V gene, J gene, CDR3 protein, CDR3 DNA. D genes are given only for firm matches. The size of a clone is reported for some rows only, either as once, few or many, or as a class for expanded clones.

abundance: once; d_gene: -; v_gene: TRBV7-3; j_gene: TRBJ1-3; CDR3aa: CASSLTGGPSGNTIYF; CDR3nt: TGTGCCAGCAGCTTAACAGGGGGACCCTCTGGAAACACCATATATTTT
abundance: -; d_gene: TRBD2; v_gene: TRBV5-1; j_gene: TRBJ2-1; CDR3aa: CASSKGLAGGPVDDNEQFF; CDR3nt: TGCGCCAGCAGCAAGGGACTAGCGGGAGGGCCCGTTGACGACAATGAGCAGTTCTTC
abundance: -; d_gene: -; v_gene: TRBV6-1; j_gene: TRBJ2-3; CDR3aa: CASRGIVVSTDTQYF; CDR3nt: TGTGCCAGCAGGGGCATAGTGGTTAGCACAGATACGCAGTATTTT
abundance: -; d_gene: TRBD2; v_gene: TRBV2; j_gene: TRBJ2-3; CDR3aa: CASSGTTLGTDTQYF; CDR3nt: TGTGCCAGCAGCGGGACTACCCTTGGCACAGATACGCAGTATTTT
abundance: -; d_gene: TRBD1; v_gene: TRBV9; j_gene: TRBJ2-6; CDR3aa: CASSVGPRDSSSGANVLTF; CDR3nt: TGTGCCAGCAGCGTAGGTCCACGGGACAGTTCCTCTGGGGCCAACGTCCTGACTTTC
abundance: -; d_gene: TRBD1; v_gene: TRBV28; j_gene: TRBJ1-4; CDR3aa: CASSLGQGPHEKLFF; CDR3nt: TGTGCCAGCAGTTTAGGACAGGGTCCTCATGAAAAACTGTTTTTT
abundance: -; d_gene: -; v_gene: TRBV30; j_gene: TRBJ1-5; CDR3aa: CAWSVIRSGKLARNQPQHF; CDR3nt: TGTGCCTGGAGTGTAATTCGTTCAGGGAAATTGGCGAGAAATCAGCCCCAGCATTTT
abundance: -; d_gene: -; v_gene: TRBV5-1; j_gene: TRBJ1-2; CDR3aa: CASSLESGAYGYTF; CDR3nt: TGCGCCAGCAGCTTGGAGTCAGGAGCGTATGGCTACACCTTC
abundance: -; d_gene: -; v_gene: TRBV5-1; j_gene: TRBJ2-1; CDR3aa: CASSHLSGPLLNEQFF; CDR3nt: TGCGCCAGCAGCCACTTGAGCGGTCCCCTACTCAATGAGCAGTTCTTC
abundance: -; d_gene: TRBD2; v_gene: TRBV6-4; j_gene: TRBJ2-1; CDR3aa: CASRASGRAYNEQFF; CDR3nt: TGTGCCAGCAGAGCAAGCGGGAGGGCCTACAATGAGCAGTTCTTC